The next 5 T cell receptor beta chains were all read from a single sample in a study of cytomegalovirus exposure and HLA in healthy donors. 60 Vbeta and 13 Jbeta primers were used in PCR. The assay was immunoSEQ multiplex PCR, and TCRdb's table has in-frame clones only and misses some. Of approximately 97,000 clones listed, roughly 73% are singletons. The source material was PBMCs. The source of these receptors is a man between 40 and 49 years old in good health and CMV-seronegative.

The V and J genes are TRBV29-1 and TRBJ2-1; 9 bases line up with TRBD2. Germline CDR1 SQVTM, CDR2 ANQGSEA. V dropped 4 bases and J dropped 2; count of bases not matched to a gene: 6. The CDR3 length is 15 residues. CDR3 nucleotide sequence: TGCAGCGTTGTGCTAGCGGGGTACCCCTACAATGAGCAGTTCTTC. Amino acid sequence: CSVVLAGYPYNEQFF.

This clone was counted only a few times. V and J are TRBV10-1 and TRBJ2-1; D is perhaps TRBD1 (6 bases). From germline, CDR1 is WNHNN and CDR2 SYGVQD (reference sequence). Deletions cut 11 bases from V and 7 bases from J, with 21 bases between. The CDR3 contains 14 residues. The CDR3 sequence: CAGVQGIIGNEQFF. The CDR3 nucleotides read TGCGCCGGCGTACAGGGAATAATAGGGAATGAGCAGTTCTTC.

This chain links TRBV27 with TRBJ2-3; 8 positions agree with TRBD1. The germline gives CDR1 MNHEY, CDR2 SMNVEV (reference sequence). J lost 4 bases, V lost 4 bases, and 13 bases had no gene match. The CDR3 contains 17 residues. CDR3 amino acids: CASSSVGPTGASDTQYF. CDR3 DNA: TGTGCCAGCAGTTCAGTAGGGCCGACAGGGGCTTCAGATACGCAGTATTTT.

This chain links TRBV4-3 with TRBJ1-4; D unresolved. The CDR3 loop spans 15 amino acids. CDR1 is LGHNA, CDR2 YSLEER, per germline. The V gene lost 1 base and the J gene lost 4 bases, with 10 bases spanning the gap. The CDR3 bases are TGCGCCAGCAGCCAAGTGCGGCAGCTTAATGAAAAACTGTTTTTT. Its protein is CASSQVRQLNEKLFF.

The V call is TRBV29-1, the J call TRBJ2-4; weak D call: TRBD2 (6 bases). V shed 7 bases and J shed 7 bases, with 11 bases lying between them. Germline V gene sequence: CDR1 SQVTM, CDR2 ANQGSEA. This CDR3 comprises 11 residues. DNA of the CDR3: TGCAGCGGGGGTGGGGGGAACATTCAGTACTTC. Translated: CSGGGGNIQYF.